The clone carrying this TCR beta chain is a singleton in its sample. Its antigen is still unknown. Assay used: immunoSEQ multiplex PCR; TCRdb lists only in-frame clones, some missing. The data hold 75,000 to 85,000 clones, with over 85% observed a single time. The data were obtained in a study of T cell responses to AZD1222 COVID-19 vaccine. Study findings and constraints: Only five to seven AZD1222 recipients were seropositive at baseline. Vaccine-related CD4 TCRs covered spike, predominating at 160-218 and 743-854. Possibly, clonal diversity was underestimated; donors were largely white British and included more females. The study sampled repertoires only after the peak T cell response.

V was trimmed by 1 base and J by 3 bases, leaving 14 bases between them. This CDR3 contains 15 residues. The germline V gene has CDR1 SGHNT and CDR2 YYREEE (reference sequence). The V call is TRBV5-4, the J call TRBJ2-7; maybe TRBD2 (5 bases). The TCR originated in an adult in good health. The starting material was peripheral blood, obtained on day 0 of AZD1222 vaccination. The CDR3 nucleotides read TGTGCCAGCAGCTTGCGAGGGTTGGTGGACTACGAGCAGTACTTC. Translated: CASSLRGLVDYEQYF.